This T cell receptor (beta chain) came from a study of blood T cell repertoires in COVID-19. Overall study context: Samples of COVID-19 (acute and convalescent) were obtained from the United States, Italy and Spain. Nucleic acid was either cDNA or gDNA, and it came from T cells, B-cell-depleted T cells, or PBMCs.

This CDR3 comprises 12 residues. Trimming removed 4 bases from V and 1 base from J, with 7 bases in between. The V gene's germline CDR1 is SQVTM and CDR2 ANQGSEA. Data came from immunoSEQ multiplex PCR; TCRdb stores just in-frame clones and leaves some out. The sample records over 200,000 clones, more than 75% being singletons. This chain links TRBV29-1 with TRBJ1-1; D is undetermined. The source material was peripheral blood. This clonotype originated in a woman between 40 and 50 years old who had recovered from COVID-19. This chain's CDR3 is CSVVAPNTEAFF. The CDR3 nucleotides are TGCAGCGTTGTGGCCCCGAACACTGAAGCTTTCTTT. Complete variable domain (other parts from reference TRBV29-1 and TRBJ1-1): SAVISQKPSRDICQRGTSLTIQCQVDSQVTMMFWYRQQPGQSLTLIATANQGSEATYESGFVIDKFPISRPNLTFSTLTVSNMSPEDSSIYLCSVVAPNTEAFFGQGTRLTVV.